This TCR beta chain was captured in a study of Ad26.COV2.S vaccination and SARS-CoV-2 variants (dated by TCRdb to about 2021). With regard to the full study: Vaccine-arm donors were drawn from COV1001, a multicentre, randomized, double-blind, placebo-controlled phase I-IIa trial of Ad26.COV2.S in healthy adults. Ad26.COV2.S was given intramuscularly at 5x10^10 or 1x10^11 viral particles, as a single shot or as two shots 56 days apart. Sequencing of the TCRbeta repertoire served to evaluate the specificity and breadth of SARS-CoV-2-reactive T cell receptors following Ad26.COV2.S vaccination. The TCR-sequenced set comprised approximately 30 samples: approximately 20 Ad26.COV2.S vaccine recipients, 5 placebo recipients and 8 SARS-CoV-2 convalescent individuals. Participants in the trial were split at random into five groups of five each, receiving low-dose or high-dose Ad26.COV2.S once or twice, or else placebo on both occasions. Investigators did not know the trial group allocation while performing experiments and assessing outcomes.

For CDR1 and CDR2, the germline V gene (reference sequence) lists SEHNR and FQNEAQ. V is cut back by 5 bases and J by 5 bases, with 14 bases in the junction unmatched. The CDR3 contains 18 residues, cysteine and phenylalanine counted. Only the CDR3 region is kept as DNA, spanning 54 bases read in frame from base 1. This clone was seen a few times. What antigen it recognizes has not been identified. Base qualities are not provided; no much larger clone lies one nucleotide away. TCRbeta CDR3 regions were sequenced with the immunoSEQ Assay. After extraction, genomic DNA underwent amplification by bias-controlled multiplex PCR, followed by high-throughput sequencing. In the original analysis: To quantify the absolute abundance of each unique TCRbeta CDR3 region, sequences were collapsed and filtered. T cell fraction was estimated by normalization of TCRbeta template counts to usable DNA, with usable DNA being measured through amplification of reference genes present in all nucleated cells. Repertoire TCRs were annotated as SARS-CoV-2-specific when V gene, CDR3 amino acid sequence and J gene were exactly matched to a known reactive TCR set. The reference SARS-CoV-2 TCR set was obtained from MIRA and was filtered for enrichment in COVID-19-positive ImmuneCODE repertoires, whereby public or cross-reactive TCRs were removed. Drawing on the MIRA antigens, annotated TCRs were analysed further at the level of specific ORF or position within ORF. Depth was the summed frequency of annotated unique rearrangements, while breadth was defined as annotated unique rearrangements over total unique productive rearrangements. Group comparisons of TCR breadth used two-sided Wilcoxon rank-sum tests. TCRdb took this table from immuneACCESS and kept in-frame rearrangements with V and J called. Such tables lack part of the clones; where checked against another copy, unresolved V genes explain under half of the gap, and the rest is unexplained. For V, J and clone size, that table is used; D and trimming come from the DNA. This sample lists 500,000 or so clones; roughly nine tenths were detected once. 2% to 3% of the sample goes to the ten largest clones.

This specimen's treatment or condition label, interpreted: roughly 19 received Ad26.COV2.S at low or high dose, single or two shots; about 5 received placebo; per-sample allocation not given. Repertoires of vaccine and placebo recipients were sequenced from samples taken on day 63 after the first injection. In Cohort 1b, around 25 adults aged 18-55 years were enrolled at a single site in Boston, USA, between 29 July and 7 August 2020. Ad26.COV2.S consisted of a replication-incompetent adenovirus type 26 vector by which a prefusion-stabilized SARS-CoV-2 spike protein from the original Wuhan strain was expressed. The paper as a whole reports these results and caveats: Vaccine and placebo recipients had similar non-spike TCR breadth, a finding consistent with the vaccine containing only spike. Substantial breadth of spike-specific CD8+ and CD4+ T cell responses was reported after vaccination. Comparing responses between vaccine doses or regimens was not something the study was powered to do. The authors noted that the TCR breadth and depth analyses may have underestimated total T cell responses. Spike-specific TCR breadth was higher in Ad26.COV2.S recipients than in placebo recipients (P = 0.0014).

The source material was peripheral blood, sampled in a trial of Ad26.COV2.S vaccine versus placebo. The chain couples TRBV7-9 to TRBJ2-2, with 10 junctional bases fitting TRBD2. The receptor was isolated from a person aged 18-65 years who received the Ad26.COV2.S COVID-19 vaccine or a placebo. The DNA sequence is as follows: TGTGCCAGCAGCCTCGGGCTAGCGGGAGTTCTTGTTACCGGGGAGCTGTTTTTT. Protein translation: CASSLGLAGVLVTGELFF.